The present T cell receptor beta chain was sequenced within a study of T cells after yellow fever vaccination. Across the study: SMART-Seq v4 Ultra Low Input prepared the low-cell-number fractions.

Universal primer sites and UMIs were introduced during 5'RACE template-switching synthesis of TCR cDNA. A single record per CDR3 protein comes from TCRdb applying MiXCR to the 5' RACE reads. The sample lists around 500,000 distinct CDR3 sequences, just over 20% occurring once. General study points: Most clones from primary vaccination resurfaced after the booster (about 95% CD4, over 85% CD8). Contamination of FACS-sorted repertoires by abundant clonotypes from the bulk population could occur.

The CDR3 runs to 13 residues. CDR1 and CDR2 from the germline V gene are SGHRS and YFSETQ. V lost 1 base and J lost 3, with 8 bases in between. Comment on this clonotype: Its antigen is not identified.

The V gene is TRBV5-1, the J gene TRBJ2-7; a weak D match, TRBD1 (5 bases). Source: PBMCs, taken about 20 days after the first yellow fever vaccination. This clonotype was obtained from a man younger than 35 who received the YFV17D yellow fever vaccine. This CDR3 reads CASSLPGNYEQYF. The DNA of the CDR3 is TGCGCCAGCAGCTTGCCAGGGAACTACGAGCAGTACTTC.